This TCR beta chain was sequenced during a study of tumor and adjacent non-tumor tissue in lung cancer. Study-level findings and limits: Tumor tissue had significantly higher TCR diversity than normal lung. In normal lung, the top 100 clones were significantly more dominant than in tumor.

This CDR3 contains 15 residues. The V segment lost 5 bases and the J segment 7 bases; nucleotides outside the gene matches: 11. Germline V gene sequence: CDR1 DFQATT, CDR2 SNEGSKA (reference sequence). Three rounds of nested PCR, following a modified ARM-PCR protocol, produced the TCRbeta library. MiXCR was run by TCRdb on the multiplex PCR reads, yielding one entry per CDR3 protein. The profile shows under 140,000 distinct CDR3 sequences, over 70% of them singletons. A remark on this clonotype: Its antigen is not identified.

This sample's RNA came from whole unsorted tissue. The rearrangement uses TRBV20-1 and TRBJ2-1, with 10 positions matching TRBD2. The sequenced sample was lung tumor tissue. The receptor was derived from a man between 65 and 85 years old with non-small cell lung cancer. The DNA for the CDR3 is TGCAGTGCTTCAGCCAGCGGGAGGGTAAGAAATGAGCAGTTCTTC. It specifies CSASASGRVRNEQFF.